The T cell receptor (beta chain) described here comes from a study of PD-1 blockade in mismatch repair-deficient tumors. Study summary: All were previously treated, progressing patients with 11 to 13 mismatch repair-deficient cancer types. Broader study findings: Rapid post-treatment expansion, then contraction, generally preceding radiologic response, marked tumor-resident clones.

As for this clone: Its antigen is undetermined.

All patients were mismatch repair deficient, assessed by either PCR or immunohistochemistry. TCR sequencing covered a few patients who responded to pembrolizumab. V gave up 5 bases and J gave up 4 bases, with 8 bases separating them. Germline values: CDR1 MNHEY, CDR2 SVGAGI. The CDR3 is 13 amino acids. Here immunoSEQ multiplex PCR was the method, and the copy in TCRdb shows in-frame clones only, minus some. The sample lists fewer than 10,000 clones; more than 70% were seen once. V and J are TRBV6-5 and TRBJ1-4; no reliable D call. This material consisted of PBMCs, taken less than 47 weeks after starting pembrolizumab. This TCR was recovered from an adult with mismatch repair-deficient cancer. The CDR3 here is CASSPRGNEKLFF. CDR3 DNA: TGTGCCAGCAGTCCGCGGGGTAATGAAAAACTGTTTTTT.